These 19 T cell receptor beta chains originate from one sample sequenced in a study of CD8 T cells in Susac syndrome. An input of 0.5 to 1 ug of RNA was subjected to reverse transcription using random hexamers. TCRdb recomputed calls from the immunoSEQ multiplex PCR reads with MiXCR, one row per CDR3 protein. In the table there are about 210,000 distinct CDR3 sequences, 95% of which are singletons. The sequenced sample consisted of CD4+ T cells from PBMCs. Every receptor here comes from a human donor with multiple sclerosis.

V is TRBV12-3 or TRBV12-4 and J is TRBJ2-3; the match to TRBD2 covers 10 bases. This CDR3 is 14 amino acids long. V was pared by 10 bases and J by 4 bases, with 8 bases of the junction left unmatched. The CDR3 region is CATRAGGASDTQYF. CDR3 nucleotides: TGTGCCACCCGAGCGGGGGGGGCCTCAGATACGCAGTATTTT.

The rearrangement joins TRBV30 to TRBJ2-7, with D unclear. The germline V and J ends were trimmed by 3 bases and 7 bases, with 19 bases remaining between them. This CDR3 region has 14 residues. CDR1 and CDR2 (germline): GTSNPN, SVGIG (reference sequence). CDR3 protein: CAWRSASLRVEQYF. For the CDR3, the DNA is TGTGCCTGGAGAAGTGCCTCCCTACGTGTGGAGCAGTACTTC.

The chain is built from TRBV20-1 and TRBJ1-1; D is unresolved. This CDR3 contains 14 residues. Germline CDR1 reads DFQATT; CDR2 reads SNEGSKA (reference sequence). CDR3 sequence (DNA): TGCAGGGCGTCCCCCAAGTCAGCTTTTGCTGAAGCTTTCTTT. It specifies CRASPKSAFAEAFF.

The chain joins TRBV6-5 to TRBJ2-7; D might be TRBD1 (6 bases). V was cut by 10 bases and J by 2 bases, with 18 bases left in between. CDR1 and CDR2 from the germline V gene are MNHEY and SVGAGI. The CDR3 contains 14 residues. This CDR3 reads CATTTGIPPYEQYF. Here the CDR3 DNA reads TGTGCCACAACCACAGGGATCCCTCCCTACGAGCAGTACTTC.

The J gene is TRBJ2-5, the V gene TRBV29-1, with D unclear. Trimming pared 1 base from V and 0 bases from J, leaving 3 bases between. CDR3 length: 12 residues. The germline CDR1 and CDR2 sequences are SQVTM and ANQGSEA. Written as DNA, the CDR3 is TGCAGCGTTGAAGGCAACCAAGAGACCCAGTACTTC. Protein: CSVEGNQETQYF.

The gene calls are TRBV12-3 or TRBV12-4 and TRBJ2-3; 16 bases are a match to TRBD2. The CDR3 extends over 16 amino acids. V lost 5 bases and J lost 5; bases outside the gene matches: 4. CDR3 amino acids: CASSQGLAGGQDTQYF. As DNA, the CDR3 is TGTGCCAGCAGTCAGGGACTAGCGGGGGGGCAAGATACGCAGTATTTT.

CDR3 DNA sequence: TGTGCCATCAGTGAGTCGGACCGGACCACGCAGTATTTT. It is translated as CAISESDRTTQYF. The chain joins TRBV10-3 to TRBJ2-3; no definite D call. The germline V gene has CDR1 ENHRY and CDR2 SYGVKD. The V end was cut by 0 bases, the J end by 9 bases, with 10 bases between. The CDR3 length is 13 residues.

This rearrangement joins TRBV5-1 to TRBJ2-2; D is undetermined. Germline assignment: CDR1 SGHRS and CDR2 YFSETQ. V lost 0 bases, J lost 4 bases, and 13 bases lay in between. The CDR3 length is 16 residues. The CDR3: CASSLAQDPFTGELFF. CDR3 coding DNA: TGCGCCAGCAGCTTGGCCCAGGACCCCTTCACCGGGGAGCTGTTTTTT.

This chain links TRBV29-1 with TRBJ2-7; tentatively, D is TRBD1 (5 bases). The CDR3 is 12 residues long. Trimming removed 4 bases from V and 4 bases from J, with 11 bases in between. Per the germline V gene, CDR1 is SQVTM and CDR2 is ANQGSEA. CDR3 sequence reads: CSVVNSGYEQYF. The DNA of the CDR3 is TGCAGCGTTGTTAACTCAGGGTACGAGCAGTACTTC.

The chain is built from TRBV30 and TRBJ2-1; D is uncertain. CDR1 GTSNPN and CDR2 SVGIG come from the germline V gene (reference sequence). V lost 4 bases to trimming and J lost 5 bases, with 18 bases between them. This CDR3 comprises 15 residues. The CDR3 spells CAWTESPNNNNEQFF. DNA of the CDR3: TGTGCCTGGACCGAATCTCCGAACAATAACAATGAGCAGTTCTTC.

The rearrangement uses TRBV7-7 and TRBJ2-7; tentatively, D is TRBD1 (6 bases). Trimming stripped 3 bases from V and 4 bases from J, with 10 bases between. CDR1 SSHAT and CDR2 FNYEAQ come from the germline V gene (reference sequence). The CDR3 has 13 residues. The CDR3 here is CASSLGRGYEQYF. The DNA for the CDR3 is TGTGCCAGCAGCTTGGGCAGGGGTTACGAGCAGTACTTC. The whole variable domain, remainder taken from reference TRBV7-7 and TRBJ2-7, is GAGVSQSPRYKVTKRGQDVTLRCDPISSHATLYWYQQALGQGPEFLTYFNYEAQPDKSGLPSDRFSAERPEGSISTLTIQRTEQRDSAMYRCASSLGRGYEQYFGPGTRLTVT.

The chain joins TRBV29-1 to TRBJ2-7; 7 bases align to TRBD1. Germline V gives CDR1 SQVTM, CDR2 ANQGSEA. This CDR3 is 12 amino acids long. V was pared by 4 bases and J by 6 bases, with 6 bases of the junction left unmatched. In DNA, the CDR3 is TGCAGCGTTGTTCAGGGGGTGGGCGAGCAGTACTTC. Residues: CSVVQGVGEQYF.

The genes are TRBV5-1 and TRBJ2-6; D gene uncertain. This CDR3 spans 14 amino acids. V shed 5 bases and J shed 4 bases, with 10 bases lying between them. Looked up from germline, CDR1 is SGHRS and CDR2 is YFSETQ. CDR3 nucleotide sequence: TGCGCCAGCAGGGGTTGGGCCGGGGCCAACGTCCTGACTTTC. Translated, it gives CASRGWAGANVLTF.

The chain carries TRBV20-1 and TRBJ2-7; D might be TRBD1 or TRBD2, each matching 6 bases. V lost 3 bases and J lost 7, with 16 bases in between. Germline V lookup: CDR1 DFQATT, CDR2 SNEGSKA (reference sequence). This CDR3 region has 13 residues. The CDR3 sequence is CSARLTGGREQYF. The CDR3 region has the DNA TGCAGTGCTAGGTTGACAGGAGGGAGGGAGCAGTACTTC.

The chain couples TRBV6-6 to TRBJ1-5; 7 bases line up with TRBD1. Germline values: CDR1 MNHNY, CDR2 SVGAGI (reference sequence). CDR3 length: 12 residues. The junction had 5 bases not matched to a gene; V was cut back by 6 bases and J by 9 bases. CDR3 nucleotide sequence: TGTGCCAGCAGACGGACAGGATCGCCCCAGCATTTT. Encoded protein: CASRRTGSPQHF.

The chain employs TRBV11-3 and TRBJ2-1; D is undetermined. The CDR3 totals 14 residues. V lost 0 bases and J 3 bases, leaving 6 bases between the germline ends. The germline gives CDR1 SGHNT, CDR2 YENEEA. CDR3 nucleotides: TGTGCCAGCAGCTTAGACTTTATCTACAATGAGCAGTTCTTC. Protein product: CASSLDFIYNEQFF.

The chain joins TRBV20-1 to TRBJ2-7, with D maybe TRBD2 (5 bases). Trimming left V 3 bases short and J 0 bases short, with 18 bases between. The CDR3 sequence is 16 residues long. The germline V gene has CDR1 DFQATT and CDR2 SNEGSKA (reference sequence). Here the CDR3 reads CSASPRRGMSSYEQYF. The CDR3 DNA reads TGCAGTGCTAGTCCCCGCCGGGGAATGAGCTCCTACGAGCAGTACTTC.

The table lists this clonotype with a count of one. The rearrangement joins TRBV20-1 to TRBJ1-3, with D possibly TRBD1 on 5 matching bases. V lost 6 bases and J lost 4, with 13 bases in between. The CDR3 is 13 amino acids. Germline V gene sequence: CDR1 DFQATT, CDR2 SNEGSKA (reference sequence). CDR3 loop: CSAPDSRGNTIYF. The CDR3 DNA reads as TGCAGTGCACCCGACAGTAGAGGAAACACCATATATTTT.

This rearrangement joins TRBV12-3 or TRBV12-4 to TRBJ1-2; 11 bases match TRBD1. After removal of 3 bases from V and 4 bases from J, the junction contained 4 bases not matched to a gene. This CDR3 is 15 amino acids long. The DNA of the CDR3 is TGTGCCAGCAGTTTCGGGACAGGGGGGTTCTATGGCTACACCTTC. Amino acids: CASSFGTGGFYGYTF.